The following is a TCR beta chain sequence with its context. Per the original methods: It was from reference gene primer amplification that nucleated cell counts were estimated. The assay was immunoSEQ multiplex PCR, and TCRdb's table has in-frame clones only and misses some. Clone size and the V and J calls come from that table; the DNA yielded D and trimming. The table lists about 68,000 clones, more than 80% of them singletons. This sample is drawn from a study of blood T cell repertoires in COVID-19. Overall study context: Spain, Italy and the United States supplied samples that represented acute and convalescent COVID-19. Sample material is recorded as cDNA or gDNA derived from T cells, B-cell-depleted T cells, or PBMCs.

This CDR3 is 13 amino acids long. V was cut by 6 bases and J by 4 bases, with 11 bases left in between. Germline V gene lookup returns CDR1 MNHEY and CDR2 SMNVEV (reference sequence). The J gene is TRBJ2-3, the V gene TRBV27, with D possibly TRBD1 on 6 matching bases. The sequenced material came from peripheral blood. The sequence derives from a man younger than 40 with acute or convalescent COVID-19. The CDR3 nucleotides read TGTGCCAGCAGACAGGGCGTCTCAGATACGCAGTATTTT. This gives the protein CASRQGVSDTQYF.